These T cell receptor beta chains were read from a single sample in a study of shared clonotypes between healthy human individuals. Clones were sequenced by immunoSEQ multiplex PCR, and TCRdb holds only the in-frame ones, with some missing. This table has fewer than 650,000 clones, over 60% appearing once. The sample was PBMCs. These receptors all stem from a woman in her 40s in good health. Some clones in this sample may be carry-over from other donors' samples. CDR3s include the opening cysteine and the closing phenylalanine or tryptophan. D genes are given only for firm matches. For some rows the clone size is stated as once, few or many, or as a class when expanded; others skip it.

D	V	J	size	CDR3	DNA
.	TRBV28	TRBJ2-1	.	CASSLDSGRRLSSYNEQFF	TGTGCCAGCAGTTTAGATAGCGGCCGAAGACTTAGCTCCTACAATGAGCAGTTCTTC
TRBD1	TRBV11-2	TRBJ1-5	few	CASSLTGYQPQHF	TGTGCCAGCAGCCTGACAGGGTATCAGCCCCAGCATTTT
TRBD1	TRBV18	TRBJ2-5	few	CASSPPDRGETQYF	TGTGCCAGCTCACCTCCAGACAGGGGAGAGACCCAGTACTTC
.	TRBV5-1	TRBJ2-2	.	CASSFSPELGELFF	TGCGCCAGCAGCTTTTCCCCAGAACTCGGGGAGCTGTTTTTT
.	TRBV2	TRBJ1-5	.	CASSEATGLPQHF	TGTGCCAGCAGTGAAGCAACAGGTCTGCCCCAGCATTTT
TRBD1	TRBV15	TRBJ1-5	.	CATSRGQGYSNQPQHF	TGTGCCACCAGCAGAGGACAGGGCTATAGCAATCAGCCCCAGCATTTT
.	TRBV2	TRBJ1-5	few	CASSWTRAGNQPQHF	TGTGCCAGCAGCTGGACAAGGGCAGGCAATCAGCCCCAGCATTTT
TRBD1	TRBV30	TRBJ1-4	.	CAWSTGQSNEKLFF	TGTGCCTGGAGTACGGGACAGTCTAATGAAAAACTGTTTTTT
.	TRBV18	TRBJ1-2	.	CASSPPTGEYGYTF	TGTGCCAGCTCACCTCCGACAGGCGAATATGGCTACACCTTC
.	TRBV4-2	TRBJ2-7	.	CASSQDPLAGEQYF	TGTGCCAGCAGCCAAGACCCTCTTGCGGGGGAGCAGTACTTC
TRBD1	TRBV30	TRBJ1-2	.	CAWEGLGTGLYGYTF	TGTGCCTGGGAGGGGTTGGGGACAGGGCTTTATGGCTACACCTTC
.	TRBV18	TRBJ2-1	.	CASSPNLGDEQFF	TGTGCCAGCTCACCGAATCTGGGCGATGAGCAGTTCTTC
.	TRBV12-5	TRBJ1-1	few	CASVPHGRTTNTEAFF	TGTGCTAGTGTCCCCCACGGACGAACCACGAACACTGAAGCTTTCTTT
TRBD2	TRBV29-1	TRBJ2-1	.	CSVTGTSASNEQFF	TGCAGCGTCACCGGGACTAGCGCAAGCAATGAGCAGTTCTTC
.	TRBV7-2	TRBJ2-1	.	CASSLDGTYNEQFF	TGTGCCAGCAGCTTAGACGGGACCTACAATGAGCAGTTCTTC
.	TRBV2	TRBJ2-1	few	CASSDSWRGEQFF	TGTGCCAGCAGTGACAGCTGGAGAGGAGAGCAGTTCTTC
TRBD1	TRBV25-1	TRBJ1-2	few	CASSELGTGGNYGYTF	TGTGCCAGCAGTGAACTGGGGACAGGGGGTAACTATGGCTACACCTTC
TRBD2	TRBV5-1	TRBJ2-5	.	CASSLVASGNQETQYF	TGCGCCAGCAGCTTGGTGGCTAGCGGGAACCAAGAGACCCAGTACTTC
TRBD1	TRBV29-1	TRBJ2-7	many	CSVGQDPAEQYF	TGCAGCGTCGGACAGGACCCCGCCGAGCAGTACTTC
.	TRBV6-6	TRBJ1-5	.	CASSYRGRDQPQHF	TGTGCCAGCAGTTACCGGGGCAGAGATCAGCCCCAGCATTTT
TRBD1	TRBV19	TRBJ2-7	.	CASTGTGWGEQYF	TGTGCCAGCACCGGGACAGGGTGGGGCGAGCAGTACTTC
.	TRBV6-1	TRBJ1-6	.	CASTLGTENSPLHF	TGTGCCAGCACCCTCGGGACGGAGAATTCACCCCTCCACTTT
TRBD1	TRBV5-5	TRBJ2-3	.	CASSPYGQGADTQYF	TGTGCCAGCAGCCCCTACGGACAGGGTGCAGATACGCAGTATTTT
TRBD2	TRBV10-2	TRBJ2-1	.	CASSETSGTYEQFF	TGCGCCAGCAGTGAGACTAGCGGGACATATGAGCAGTTCTTC
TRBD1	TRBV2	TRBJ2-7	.	CASRAGQALYEQYF	TGTGCCAGCAGGGCGGGACAGGCCCTCTACGAGCAGTACTTC
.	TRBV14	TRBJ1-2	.	CASSQGLQYGYTF	TGTGCCAGCAGTCAAGGGCTCCAATATGGCTACACCTTC
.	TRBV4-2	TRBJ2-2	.	CASELVRNTGELFF	TGTGCCAGCGAATTGGTGAGGAACACCGGGGAGCTGTTTTTT
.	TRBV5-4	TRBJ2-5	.	CASSLGMADQETQYF	TGTGCCAGCAGCTTAGGCATGGCCGACCAAGAGACCCAGTACTTC
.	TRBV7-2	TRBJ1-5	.	CASSLSGRNQPQHF	TGTGCCAGCAGCTTATCGGGCCGGAATCAGCCCCAGCATTTT
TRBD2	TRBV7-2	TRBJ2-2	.	CASTLGRASTGELFF	TGTGCCAGCACCCTCGGGAGGGCCAGCACCGGGGAGCTGTTTTTT
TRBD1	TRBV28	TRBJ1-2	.	CASRTPGTGGLGYTF	TGTGCCAGCAGGACCCCCGGGACAGGGGGCTTGGGCTACACCTTC
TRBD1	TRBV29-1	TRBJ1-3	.	CSGTGRGNTIYF	TGCAGCGGGACAGGGCGAGGAAACACCATATATTTT
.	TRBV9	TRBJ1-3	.	CASSVEGSGNTIYF	TGTGCCAGCAGCGTAGAGGGATCCGGAAACACCATATATTTT
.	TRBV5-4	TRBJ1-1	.	CASSPGRTPGTEAFF	TGTGCCAGCAGCCCCGGACGGACTCCTGGGACTGAAGCTTTCTTT
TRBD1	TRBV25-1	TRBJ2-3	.	CASSYGTGGETDTQYF	TGTGCCAGCAGTTACGGGACAGGGGGCGAAACAGATACGCAGTATTTT
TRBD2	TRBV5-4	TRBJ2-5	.	CASSPGGTQYF	TGTGCCAGCAGCCCGGGGGGGACCCAGTACTTC
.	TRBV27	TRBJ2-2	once	CATTAGGELFF	TGTGCCACCACCGCGGGTGGGGAGCTGTTTTTT
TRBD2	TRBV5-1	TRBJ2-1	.	CASSTSGRGQFF	TGCGCCAGCAGTACTAGCGGGAGGGGGCAGTTCTTC
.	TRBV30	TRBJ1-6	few	CAWSVQRDSPLHF	TGTGCCTGGAGTGTACAGAGGGATTCACCCCTCCACTTT
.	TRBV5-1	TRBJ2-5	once	CASSLGLGGRSETQYF	TGCGCCAGCAGCTTGGGCCTCGGGGGCCGATCAGAGACCCAGTACTTC
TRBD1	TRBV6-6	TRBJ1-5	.	CASSYEGQGYQPQHF	TGTGCCAGCAGTTACGAGGGACAGGGTTATCAGCCCCAGCATTTT
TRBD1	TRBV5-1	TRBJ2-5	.	CASSSGTGETQYF	TGCGCCAGCAGCTCTGGGACAGGGGAGACCCAGTACTTC